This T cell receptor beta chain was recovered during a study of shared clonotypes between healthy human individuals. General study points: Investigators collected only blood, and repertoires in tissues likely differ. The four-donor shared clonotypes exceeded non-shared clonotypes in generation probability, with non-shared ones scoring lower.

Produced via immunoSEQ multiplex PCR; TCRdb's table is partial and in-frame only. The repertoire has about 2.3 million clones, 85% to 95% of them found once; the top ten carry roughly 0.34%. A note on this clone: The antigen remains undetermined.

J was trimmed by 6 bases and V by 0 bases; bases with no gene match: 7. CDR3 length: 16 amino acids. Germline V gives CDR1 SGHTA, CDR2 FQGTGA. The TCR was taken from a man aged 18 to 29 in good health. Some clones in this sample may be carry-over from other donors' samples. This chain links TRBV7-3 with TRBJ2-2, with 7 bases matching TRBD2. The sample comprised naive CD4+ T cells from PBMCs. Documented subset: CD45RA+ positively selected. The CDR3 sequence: CASSLTAGAIPGELFF. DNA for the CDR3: TGTGCCAGCAGCTTAACGGCGGGAGCCATTCCCGGGGAGCTGTTTTTT.